The T cell receptor (beta chain) described here comes from a study of blood T cell repertoires in COVID-19. Study in general: The samples span acute and convalescent COVID-19 from the United States, Italy and Spain. T cells, B-cell-depleted T cells, or PBMCs provided the cDNA or gDNA that served as material.

Original analysis: Estimated nucleated cell counts came from reference gene primer amplification. Sequencing was performed with immunoSEQ multiplex PCR; in TCRdb, only in-frame clones are kept and a portion is missing. V and J calls and clone size are given by that table; D and trimming were obtained from the DNA. Among about 200,000 clones listed, roughly 78% were seen once. V lost 9 bases to trimming and J lost 5 bases; unmatched junction nucleotides: 18. Looked up from germline, CDR1 is KGHDR and CDR2 is SFDVKD. The CDR3 is 18 residues long. This clone was seen a handful of times. The material sequenced was peripheral blood. This receptor was obtained from a woman aged 40 to 55 with acute or convalescent COVID-19. This rearrangement joins TRBV24-1 to TRBJ2-3; 11 bases agree with TRBD2. CDR3 in DNA: TGTGCCACCTCGCGGACAGGGAGTAGCGGGAGGGCTCTAGATACGCAGTATTTT. This sequence encodes CATSRTGSSGRALDTQYF.